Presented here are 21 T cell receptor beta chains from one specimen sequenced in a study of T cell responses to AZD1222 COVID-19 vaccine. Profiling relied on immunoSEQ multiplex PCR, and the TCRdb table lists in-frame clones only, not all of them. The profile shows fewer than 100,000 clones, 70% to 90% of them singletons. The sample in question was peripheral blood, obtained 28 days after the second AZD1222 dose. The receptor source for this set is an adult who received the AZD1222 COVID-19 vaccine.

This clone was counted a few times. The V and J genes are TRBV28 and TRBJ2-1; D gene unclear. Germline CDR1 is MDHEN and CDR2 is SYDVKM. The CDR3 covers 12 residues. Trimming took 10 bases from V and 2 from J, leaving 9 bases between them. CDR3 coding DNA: TGTGCCACCGCCCTTACCTACAATGAGCAGTTCTTC. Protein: CATALTYNEQFF.

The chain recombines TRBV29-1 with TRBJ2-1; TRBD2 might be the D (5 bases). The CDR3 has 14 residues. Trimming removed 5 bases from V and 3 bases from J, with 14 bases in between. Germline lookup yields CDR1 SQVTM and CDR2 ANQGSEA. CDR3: CSVLGRGSYNEQFF. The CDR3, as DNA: TGCAGCGTTTTAGGACGGGGTAGCTACAATGAGCAGTTCTTC.

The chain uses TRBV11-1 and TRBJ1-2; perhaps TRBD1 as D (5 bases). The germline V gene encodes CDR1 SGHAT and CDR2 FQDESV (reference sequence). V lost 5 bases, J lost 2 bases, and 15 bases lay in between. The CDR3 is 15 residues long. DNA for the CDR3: TGTGCCAGCAGCCTCACCGGGACGTCAAACTATGGCTACACCTTC. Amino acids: CASSLTGTSNYGYTF.

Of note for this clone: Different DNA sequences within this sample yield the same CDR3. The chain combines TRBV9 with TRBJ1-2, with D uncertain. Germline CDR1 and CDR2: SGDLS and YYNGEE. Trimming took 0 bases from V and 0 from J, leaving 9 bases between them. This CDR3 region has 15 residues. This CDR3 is CASSVEVATNYGYTF. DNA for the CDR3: TGTGCCAGCAGCGTAGAGGTGGCCACTAACTATGGCTACACCTTC.

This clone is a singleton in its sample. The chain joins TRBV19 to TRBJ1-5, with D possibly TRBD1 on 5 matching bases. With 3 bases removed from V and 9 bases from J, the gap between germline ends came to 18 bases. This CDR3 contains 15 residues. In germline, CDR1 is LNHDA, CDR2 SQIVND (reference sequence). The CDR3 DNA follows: TGTGCCAGTAGTATCCTTATTGGGGCCGGGTGGCCCCAGCATTTT. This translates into CASSILIGAGWPQHF.

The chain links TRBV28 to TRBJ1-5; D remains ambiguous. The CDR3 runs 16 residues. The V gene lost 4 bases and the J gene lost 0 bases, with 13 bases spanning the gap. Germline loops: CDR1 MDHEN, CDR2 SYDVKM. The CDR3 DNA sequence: TGTGCCAGCAGTTACGTAGGGTTTGATAGCAATCAGCCCCAGCATTTT. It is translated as CASSYVGFDSNQPQHF.

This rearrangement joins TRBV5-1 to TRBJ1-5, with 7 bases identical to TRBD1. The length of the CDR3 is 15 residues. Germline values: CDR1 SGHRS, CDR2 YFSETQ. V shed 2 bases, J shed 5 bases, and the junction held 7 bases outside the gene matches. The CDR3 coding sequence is TGCGCCAGCAGCTTAGGTACAGGGGCTCATCAGCCCCAGCATTTT. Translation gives CASSLGTGAHQPQHF.

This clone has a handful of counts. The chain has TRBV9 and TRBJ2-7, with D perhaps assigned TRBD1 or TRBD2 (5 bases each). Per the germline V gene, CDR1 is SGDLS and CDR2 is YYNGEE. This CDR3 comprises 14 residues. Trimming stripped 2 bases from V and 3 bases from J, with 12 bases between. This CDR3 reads CASSVFWGNYEQYF. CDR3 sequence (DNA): TGTGCCAGCAGCGTCTTTTGGGGGAACTACGAGCAGTACTTC.

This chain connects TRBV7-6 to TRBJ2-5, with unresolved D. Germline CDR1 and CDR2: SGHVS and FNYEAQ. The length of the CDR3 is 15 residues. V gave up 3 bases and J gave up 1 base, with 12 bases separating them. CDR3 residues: CASSFGTDRQETQYF. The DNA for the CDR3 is TGTGCCAGCAGCTTCGGCACGGACCGCCAAGAGACCCAGTACTTC.

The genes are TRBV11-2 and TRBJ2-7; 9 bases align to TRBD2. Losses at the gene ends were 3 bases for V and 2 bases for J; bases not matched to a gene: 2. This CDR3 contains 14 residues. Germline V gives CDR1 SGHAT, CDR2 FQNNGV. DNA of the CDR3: TGTGCCAGCAGCTTGAGCGGGGGGCCCTACGAGCAGTACTTC. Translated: CASSLSGGPYEQYF.

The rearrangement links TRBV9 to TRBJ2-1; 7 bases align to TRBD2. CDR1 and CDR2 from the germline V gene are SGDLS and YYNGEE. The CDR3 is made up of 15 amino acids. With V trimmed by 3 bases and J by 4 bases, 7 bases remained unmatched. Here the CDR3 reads CASSAWDYLYNEQFF. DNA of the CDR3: TGTGCCAGCAGCGCGTGGGACTATCTGTACAATGAGCAGTTCTTC.

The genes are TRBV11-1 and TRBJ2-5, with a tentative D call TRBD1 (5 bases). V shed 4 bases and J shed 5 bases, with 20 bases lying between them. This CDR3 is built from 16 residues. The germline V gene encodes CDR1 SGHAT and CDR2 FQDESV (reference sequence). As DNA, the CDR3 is TGTGCCAGCAGCTCCCCCCACAGGAACCTGGGGGAGACCCAGTACTTC. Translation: CASSSPHRNLGETQYF.

The CDR3 nucleotides read TGTGCCAGCAGCCAGTTCGTTCCGGGCCGCATAGGGGTTAATGAGCAGTTCTTC. It yields the protein CASSQFVPGRIGVNEQFF. V gene TRBV4-2 combines with J gene TRBJ2-1, with D possibly TRBD1 on 5 matching bases. The CDR3 runs to 18 residues. The V gene lost 3 bases and the J gene lost 7 bases, with 25 bases spanning the gap. Germline CDR1 reads LGHNA; CDR2 reads YNFKEQ.

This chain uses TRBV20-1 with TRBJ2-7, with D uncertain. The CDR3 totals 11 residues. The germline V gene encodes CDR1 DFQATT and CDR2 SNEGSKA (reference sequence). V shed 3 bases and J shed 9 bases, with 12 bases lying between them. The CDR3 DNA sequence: TGCAGTGCTAGTCACGGCTGGGGGCAGTACTTC. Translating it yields CSASHGWGQYF.

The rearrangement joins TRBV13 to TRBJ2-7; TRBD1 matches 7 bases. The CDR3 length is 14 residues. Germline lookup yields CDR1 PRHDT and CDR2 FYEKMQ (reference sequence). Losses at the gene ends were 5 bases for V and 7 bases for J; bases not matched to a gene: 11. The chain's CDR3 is CASSLGQPTLEQYF. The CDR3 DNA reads TGTGCCAGCAGCCTGGGACAGCCGACGCTGGAGCAGTACTTC.

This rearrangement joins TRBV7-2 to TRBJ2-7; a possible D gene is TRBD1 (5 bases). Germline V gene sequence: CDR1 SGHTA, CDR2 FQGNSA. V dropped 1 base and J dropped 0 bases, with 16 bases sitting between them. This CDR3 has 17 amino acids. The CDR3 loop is CASSLVSGRASSYEQYF. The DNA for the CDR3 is TGTGCCAGCAGCTTAGTTTCGGGCAGGGCAAGCTCCTACGAGCAGTACTTC. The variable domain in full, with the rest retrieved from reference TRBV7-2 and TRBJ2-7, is GAGVSQSPSNKVTEKGKDVELRCDPISGHTALYWYRQSLGQGLEFLIYFQGNSAPDKSGLPSDRFSAERTGGSVSTLTIQRTQQEDSAVYLCASSLVSGRASSYEQYFGPGTRLTVT.

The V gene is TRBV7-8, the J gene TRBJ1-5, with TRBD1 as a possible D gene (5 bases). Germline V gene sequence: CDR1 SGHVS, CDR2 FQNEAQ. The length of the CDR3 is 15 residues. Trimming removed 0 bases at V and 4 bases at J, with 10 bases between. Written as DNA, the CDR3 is TGTGCCAGCAGCTTAGCGTCCGGGGGAAATCAGCCCCAGCATTTT. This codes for CASSLASGGNQPQHF. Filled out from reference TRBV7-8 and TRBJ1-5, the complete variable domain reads GAGVSQSPRYKVAKRGQDVALRCDPISGHVSLFWYQQALGQGPEFLTYFQNEAQLDKSGLPSDRFFAERPEGSVSTLKIQRTQQEDSAVYLCASSLASGGNQPQHFGDGTRLSIL.

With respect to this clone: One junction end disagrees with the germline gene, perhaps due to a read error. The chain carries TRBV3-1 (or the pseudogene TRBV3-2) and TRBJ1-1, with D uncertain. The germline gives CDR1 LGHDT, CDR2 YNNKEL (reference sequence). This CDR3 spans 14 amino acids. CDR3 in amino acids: CASSLPGGNAEAFF. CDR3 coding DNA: TGTGCCAGCAGCCTCCCCGGCGGGAACGCTGAAGCTTTCTTT.

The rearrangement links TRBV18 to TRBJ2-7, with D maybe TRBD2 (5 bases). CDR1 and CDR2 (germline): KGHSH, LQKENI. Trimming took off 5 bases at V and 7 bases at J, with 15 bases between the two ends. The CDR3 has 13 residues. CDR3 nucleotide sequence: TGTGCCAGCTCAGACCTGGCGGGTGGTGAGCAGTACTTC. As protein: CASSDLAGGEQYF.

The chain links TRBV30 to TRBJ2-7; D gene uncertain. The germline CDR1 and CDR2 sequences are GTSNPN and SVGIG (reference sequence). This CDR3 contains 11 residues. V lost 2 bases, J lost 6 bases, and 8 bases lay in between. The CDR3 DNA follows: TGTGCCTGGAGTTCCGGACCCGAGCAGTACTTC. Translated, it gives CAWSSGPEQYF.

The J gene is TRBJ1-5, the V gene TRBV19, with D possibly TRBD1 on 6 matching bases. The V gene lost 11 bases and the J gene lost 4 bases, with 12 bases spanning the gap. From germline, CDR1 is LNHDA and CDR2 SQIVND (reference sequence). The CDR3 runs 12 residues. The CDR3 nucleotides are TGTGCCGGGGGACAAGGGAATCAGCCCCAGCATTTT. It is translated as CAGGQGNQPQHF.